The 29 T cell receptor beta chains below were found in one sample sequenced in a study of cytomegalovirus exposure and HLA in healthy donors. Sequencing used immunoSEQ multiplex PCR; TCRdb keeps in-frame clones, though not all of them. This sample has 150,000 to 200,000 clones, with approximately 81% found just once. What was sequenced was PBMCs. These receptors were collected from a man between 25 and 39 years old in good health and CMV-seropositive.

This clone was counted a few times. CDR3 bases: TGTGCCAGCTCAACAGGGTACGAGCAGTACTTC. Amino acids: CASSTGYEQYF. The chain carries TRBV18 and TRBJ2-7, with D tentatively TRBD1 (6 bases). Germline loops: CDR1 KGHSH, CDR2 LQKENI. The V end lost 5 bases, the J end lost 4 bases, and 6 bases lay between the germline ends. The length of the CDR3 is 11 residues. Full variable domain (remainder filled in from reference TRBV18 and TRBJ2-7): NAGVMQNPRHLVRRRGQEARLRCSPMKGHSHVYWYRQLPEEGLKFMVYLQKENIIDESGMPKERFSAEFPKEGPSILRIQQVVRGDSAAYFCASSTGYEQYFGPGTRLTVT.

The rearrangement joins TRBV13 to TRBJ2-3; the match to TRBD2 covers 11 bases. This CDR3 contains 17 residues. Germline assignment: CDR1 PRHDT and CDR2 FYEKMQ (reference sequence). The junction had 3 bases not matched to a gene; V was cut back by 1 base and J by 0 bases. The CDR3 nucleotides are TGTGCCAGCAGCTTAGCCGGGACTAGCGGTAGCACAGATACGCAGTATTTT. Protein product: CASSLAGTSGSTDTQYF.

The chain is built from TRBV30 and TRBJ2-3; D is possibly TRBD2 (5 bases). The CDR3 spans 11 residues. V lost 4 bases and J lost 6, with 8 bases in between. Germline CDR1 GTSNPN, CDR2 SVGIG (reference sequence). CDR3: CAWTPGDTQYF. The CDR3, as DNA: TGTGCCTGGACTCCGGGGGATACGCAGTATTTT.

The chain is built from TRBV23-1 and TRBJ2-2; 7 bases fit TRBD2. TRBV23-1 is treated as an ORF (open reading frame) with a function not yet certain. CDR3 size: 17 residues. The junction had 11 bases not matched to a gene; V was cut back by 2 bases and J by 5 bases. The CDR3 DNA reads TGCGCCAGCAGTCAAACTCGAAGGCAGGGAGGGACCGGGGAGCTGTTTTTT. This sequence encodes CASSQTRRQGGTGELFF.

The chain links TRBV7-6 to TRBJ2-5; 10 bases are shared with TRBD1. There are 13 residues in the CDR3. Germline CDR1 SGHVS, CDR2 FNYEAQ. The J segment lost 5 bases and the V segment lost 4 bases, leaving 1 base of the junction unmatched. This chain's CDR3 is CASSSGQGETQYF. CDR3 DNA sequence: TGTGCCAGCAGCTCGGGACAGGGGGAGACCCAGTACTTC.

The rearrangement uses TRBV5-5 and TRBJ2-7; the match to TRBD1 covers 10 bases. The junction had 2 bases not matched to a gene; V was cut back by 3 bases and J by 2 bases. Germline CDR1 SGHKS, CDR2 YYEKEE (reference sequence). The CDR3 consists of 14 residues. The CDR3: CASSWGQGTYEQYF. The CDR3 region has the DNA TGTGCCAGCAGCTGGGGACAGGGGACCTACGAGCAGTACTTC.

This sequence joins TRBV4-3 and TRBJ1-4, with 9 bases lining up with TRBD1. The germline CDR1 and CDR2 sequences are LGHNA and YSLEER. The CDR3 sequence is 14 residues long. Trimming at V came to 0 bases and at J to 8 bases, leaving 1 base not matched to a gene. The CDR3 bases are TGCGCCAGCAGCCAAGATACAGGGGGCGAAAAACTGTTTTTT. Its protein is CASSQDTGGEKLFF.

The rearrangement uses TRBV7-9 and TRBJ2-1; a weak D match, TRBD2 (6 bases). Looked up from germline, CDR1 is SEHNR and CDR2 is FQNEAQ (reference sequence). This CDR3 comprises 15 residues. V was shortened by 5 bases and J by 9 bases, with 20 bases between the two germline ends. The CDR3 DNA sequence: TGTGCCAGCAGCCCCTGGAAGGAGGGCCTGACTGAGCAGTTCTTC. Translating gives CASSPWKEGLTEQFF.

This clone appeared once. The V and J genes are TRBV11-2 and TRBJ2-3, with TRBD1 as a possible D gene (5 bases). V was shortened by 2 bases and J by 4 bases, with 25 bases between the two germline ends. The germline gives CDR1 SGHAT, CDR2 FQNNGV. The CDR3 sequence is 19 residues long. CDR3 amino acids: CASSLPPYRTATAPDTQYF. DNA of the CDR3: TGTGCCAGCAGCTTACCCCCTTACCGCACCGCGACAGCCCCAGATACGCAGTATTTT. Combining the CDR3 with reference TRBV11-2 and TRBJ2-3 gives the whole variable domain EAGVAQSPRYKIIEKRQSVAFWCNPISGHATLYWYQQILGQGPKLLIQFQNNGVVDDSQLPKDRFSAERLKGVDSTLKIQPAKLEDSAVYLCASSLPPYRTATAPDTQYFGPGTRLTVL.

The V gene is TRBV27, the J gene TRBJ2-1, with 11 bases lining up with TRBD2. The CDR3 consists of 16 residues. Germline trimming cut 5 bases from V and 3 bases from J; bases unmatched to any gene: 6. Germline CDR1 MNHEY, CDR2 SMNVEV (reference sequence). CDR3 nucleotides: TGTGCCAGCAGTCCACTGACTAGCGGGGTCTACAATGAGCAGTTCTTC. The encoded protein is CASSPLTSGVYNEQFF.

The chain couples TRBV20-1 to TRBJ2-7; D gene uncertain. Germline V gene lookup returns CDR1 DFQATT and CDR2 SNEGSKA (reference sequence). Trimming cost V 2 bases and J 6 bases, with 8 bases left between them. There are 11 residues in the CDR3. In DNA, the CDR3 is TGCAGTGCTAGATCCGGTCTCGAGCAGTACTTC. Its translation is CSARSGLEQYF.

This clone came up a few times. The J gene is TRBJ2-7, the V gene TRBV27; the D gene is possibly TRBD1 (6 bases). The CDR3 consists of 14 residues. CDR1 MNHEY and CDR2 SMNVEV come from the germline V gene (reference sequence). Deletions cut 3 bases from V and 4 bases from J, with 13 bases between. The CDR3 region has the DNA TGTGCCAGCAGTTTTGGGGACACGAGATACGAGCAGTACTTC. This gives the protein CASSFGDTRYEQYF.

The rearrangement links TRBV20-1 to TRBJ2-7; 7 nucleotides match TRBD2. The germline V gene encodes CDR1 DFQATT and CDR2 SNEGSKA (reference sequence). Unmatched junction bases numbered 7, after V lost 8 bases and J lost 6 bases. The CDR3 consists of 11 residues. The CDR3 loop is CSPLGTTEQYF. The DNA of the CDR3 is TGCAGTCCTCTAGGGACTACCGAGCAGTACTTC.

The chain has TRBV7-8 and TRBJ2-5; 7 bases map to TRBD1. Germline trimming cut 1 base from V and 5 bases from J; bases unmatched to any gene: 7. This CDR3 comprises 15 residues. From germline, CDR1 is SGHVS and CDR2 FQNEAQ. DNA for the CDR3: TGTGCCAGCAGCTTAGAACAGGGGCAGGGGGAGACCCAGTACTTC. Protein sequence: CASSLEQGQGETQYF.

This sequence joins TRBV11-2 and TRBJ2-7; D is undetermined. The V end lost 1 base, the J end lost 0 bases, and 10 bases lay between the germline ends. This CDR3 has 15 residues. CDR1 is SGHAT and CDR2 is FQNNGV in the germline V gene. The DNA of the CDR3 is TGTGCCAGCAGCTTAGTCCGACATTTCTCCTACGAGCAGTACTTC. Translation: CASSLVRHFSYEQYF.

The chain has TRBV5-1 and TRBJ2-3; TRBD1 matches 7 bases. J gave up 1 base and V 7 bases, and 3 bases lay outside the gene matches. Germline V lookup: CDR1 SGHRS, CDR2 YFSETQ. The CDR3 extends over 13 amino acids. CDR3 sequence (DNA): TGCGCCAGCGGCCAGGGGGGCACAGATACGCAGTATTTT. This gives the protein CASGQGGTDTQYF.

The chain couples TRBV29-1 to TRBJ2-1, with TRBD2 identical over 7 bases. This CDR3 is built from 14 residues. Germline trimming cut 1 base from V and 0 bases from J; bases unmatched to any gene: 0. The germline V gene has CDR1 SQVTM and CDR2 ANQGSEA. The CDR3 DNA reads TGCAGCGTTGAAGGCGGGGGCTCCTACAATGAGCAGTTCTTC. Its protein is CSVEGGGSYNEQFF.

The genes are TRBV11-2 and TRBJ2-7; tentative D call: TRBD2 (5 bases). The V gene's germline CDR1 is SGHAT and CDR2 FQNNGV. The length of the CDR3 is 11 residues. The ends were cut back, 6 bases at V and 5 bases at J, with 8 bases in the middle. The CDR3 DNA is TGTGCCAGCAGGTTGGAGGACGAGCAGTACTTC. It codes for CASRLEDEQYF.

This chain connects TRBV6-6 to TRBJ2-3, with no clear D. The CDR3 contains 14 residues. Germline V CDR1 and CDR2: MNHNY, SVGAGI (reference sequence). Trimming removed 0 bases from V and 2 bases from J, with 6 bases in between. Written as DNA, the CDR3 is TGTGCCAGCAGTTACTCGACTCACACAGATACGCAGTATTTT. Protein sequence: CASSYSTHTDTQYF.

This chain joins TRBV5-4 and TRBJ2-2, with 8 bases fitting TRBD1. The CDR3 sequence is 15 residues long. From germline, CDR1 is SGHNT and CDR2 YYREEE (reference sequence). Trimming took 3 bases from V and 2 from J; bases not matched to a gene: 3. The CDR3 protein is CASSYGQGNTGELFF. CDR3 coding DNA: TGTGCCAGCAGCTACGGACAGGGTAACACCGGGGAGCTGTTTTTT.

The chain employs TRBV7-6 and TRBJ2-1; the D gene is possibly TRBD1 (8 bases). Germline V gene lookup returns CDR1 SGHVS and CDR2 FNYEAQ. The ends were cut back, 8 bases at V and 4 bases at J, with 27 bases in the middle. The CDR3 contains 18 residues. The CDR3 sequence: CASPLGGRDRTTYNEQFF. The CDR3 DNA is TGTGCCAGCCCCTTAGGGGGGAGGGACAGGACAACGTACAATGAGCAGTTCTTC.

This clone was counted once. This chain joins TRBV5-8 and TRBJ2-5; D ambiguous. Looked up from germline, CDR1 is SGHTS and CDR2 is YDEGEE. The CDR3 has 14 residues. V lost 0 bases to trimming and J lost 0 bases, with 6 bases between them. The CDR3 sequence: CASSLEPYQETQYF. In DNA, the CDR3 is TGTGCCAGCAGCTTGGAGCCTTACCAAGAGACCCAGTACTTC.

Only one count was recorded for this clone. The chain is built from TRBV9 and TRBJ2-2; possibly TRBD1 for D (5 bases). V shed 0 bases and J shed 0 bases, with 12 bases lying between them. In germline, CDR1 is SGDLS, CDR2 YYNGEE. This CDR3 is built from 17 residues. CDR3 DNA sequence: TGTGCCAGCAGCGTAGGGACAAGGCCCACGAACACCGGGGAGCTGTTTTTT. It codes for CASSVGTRPTNTGELFF. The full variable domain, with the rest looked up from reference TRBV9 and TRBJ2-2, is DSGVTQTPKHLITATGQRVTLRCSPRSGDLSVYWYQQSLDQGLQFLIQYYNGEERAKGNILERFSAQQFPDLHSELNLSSLELGDSALYFCASSVGTRPTNTGELFFGEGSRLTVL.

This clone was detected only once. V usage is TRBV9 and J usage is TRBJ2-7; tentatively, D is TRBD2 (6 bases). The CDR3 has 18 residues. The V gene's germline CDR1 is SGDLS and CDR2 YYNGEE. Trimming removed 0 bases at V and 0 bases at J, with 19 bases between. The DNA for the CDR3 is TGTGCCAGCAGCGTAGAGCCCCAGTTCTCAGCGGGCTCCTACGAGCAGTACTTC. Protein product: CASSVEPQFSAGSYEQYF.

CDR3 in DNA: TGTGCCAGCAGTCCACAGGGGGTCCCAGATACGCAGTATTTT. Protein product: CASSPQGVPDTQYF. The V call is TRBV27, the J call TRBJ2-3, with 8 positions matching TRBD1. Germline V gene lookup returns CDR1 MNHEY and CDR2 SMNVEV (reference sequence). The CDR3 is 14 residues long. V shed 5 bases and J 4 bases; nucleotides not matched to a gene: 5.

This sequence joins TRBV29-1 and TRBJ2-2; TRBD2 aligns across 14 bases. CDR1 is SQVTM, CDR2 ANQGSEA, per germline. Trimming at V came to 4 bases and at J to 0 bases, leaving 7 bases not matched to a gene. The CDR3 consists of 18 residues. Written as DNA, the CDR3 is TGCAGCGTTGCTGGGACTAGCGGGAGCCACACGAACACCGGGGAGCTGTTTTTT. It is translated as CSVAGTSGSHTNTGELFF.

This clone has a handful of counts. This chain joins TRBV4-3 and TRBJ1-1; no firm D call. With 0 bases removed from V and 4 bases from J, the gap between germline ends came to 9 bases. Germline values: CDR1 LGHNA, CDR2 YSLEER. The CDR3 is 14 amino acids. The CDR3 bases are TGCGCCAGCAGCCAAGATTCCGGGGTCACTGAAGCTTTCTTT. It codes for CASSQDSGVTEAFF.

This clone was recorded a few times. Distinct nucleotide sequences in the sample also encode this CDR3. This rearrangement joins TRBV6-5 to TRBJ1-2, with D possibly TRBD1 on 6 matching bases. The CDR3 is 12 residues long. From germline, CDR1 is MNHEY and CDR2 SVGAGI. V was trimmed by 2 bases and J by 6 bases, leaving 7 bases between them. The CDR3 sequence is CASSYNRDGYTF. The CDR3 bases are TGTGCCAGCAGTTACAACAGGGATGGCTACACCTTC.

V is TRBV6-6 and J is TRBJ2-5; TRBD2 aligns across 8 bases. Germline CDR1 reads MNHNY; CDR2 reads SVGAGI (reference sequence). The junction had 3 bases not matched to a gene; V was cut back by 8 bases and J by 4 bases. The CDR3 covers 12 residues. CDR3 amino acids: CASWTSPETQYF. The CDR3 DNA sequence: TGTGCCAGCTGGACTAGCCCAGAGACCCAGTACTTC.